This T cell receptor beta chain was sequenced for a study of T cells in Graves' hyperthyroidism and ophthalmopathy. General observations from the study: Blood also showed most of the thyroid clonotypes that were expanded above 0.001.

From RNA transcripts, TCR beta CDR3 regions were amplified. The TCR CDR3 was amplified in a first-round RT-PCR using the HTBI primer set. One entry per CDR3 protein results from TCRdb running MiXCR on the multiplex PCR reads. The sample holds some 350,000 distinct CDR3 sequences, about 25% seen once. Graves' hyperthyroidism is called stable when ophthalmopathy does not progress within 18 months. Newly diagnosed patients aged 18 to 65 had hyperthyroidism of under 2 months' duration. The CDR3 runs to 16 residues. Germline-derived CDR1 and CDR2 are LGHDT and YNNKEL (reference sequence). V was pared by 0 bases and J by 6 bases, with 11 bases of the junction left unmatched. This clonotype appeared a few times. Antigen unknown.

This receptor was obtained from a man in his fifties or sixties with Graves' hyperthyroidism. The chain recombines TRBV3-1 with TRBJ2-7, with 7 bases that match TRBD2. Sample: blood. CDR3 sequence (DNA): TGTGCCAGCAGCCAAGATCTTACGGCGGGGGTGGGCGAGCAGTACTTC. This sequence encodes CASSQDLTAGVGEQYF.